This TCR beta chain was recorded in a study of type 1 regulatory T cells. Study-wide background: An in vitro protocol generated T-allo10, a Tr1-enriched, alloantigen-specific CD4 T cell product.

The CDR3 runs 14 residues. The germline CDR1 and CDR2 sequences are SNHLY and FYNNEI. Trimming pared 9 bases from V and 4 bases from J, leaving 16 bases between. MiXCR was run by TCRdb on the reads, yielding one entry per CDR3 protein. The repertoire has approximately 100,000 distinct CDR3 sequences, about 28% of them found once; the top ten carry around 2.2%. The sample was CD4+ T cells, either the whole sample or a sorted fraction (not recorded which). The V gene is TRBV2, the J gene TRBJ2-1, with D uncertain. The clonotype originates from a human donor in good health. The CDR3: CARIALAGYNEQFF. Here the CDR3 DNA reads TGTGCCAGAATAGCTTTGGCAGGTTACAATGAGCAGTTCTTC.